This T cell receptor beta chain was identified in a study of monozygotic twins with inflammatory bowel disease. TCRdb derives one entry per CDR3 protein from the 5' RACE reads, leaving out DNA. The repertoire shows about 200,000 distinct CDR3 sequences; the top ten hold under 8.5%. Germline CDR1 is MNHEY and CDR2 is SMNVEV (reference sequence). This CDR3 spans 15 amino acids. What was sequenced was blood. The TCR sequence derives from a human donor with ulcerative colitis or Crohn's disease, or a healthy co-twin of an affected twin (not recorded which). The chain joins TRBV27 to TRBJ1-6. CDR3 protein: CASSLTPFYNSPLHF.